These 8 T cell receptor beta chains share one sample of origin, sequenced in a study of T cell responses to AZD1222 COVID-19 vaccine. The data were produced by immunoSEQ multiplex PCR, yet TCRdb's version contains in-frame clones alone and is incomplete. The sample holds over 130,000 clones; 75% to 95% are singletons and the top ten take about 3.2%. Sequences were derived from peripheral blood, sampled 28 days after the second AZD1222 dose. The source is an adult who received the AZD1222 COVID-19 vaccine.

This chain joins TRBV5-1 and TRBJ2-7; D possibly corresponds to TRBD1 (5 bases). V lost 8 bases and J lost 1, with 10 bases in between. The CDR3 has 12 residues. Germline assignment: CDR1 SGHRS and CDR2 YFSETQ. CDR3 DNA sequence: TGCGCCAGTCAGACAGAGTCCTACGAGCAGTACTTC. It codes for CASQTESYEQYF. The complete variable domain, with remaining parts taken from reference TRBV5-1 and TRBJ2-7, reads KAGVTQTPRYLIKTRGQQVTLSCSPISGHRSVSWYQQTPGQGLQFLFEYFSETQRNKGNFPGRFSGRQFSNSRSEMNVSTLELGDSALYLCASQTESYEQYFGPGTRLTVT.

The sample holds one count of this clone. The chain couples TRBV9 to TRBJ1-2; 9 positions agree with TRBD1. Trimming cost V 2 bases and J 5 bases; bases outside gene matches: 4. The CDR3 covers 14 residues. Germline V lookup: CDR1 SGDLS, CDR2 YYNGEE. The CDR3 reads CASSVRTGEYGYTF. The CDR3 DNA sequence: TGTGCCAGCAGCGTTCGGACAGGGGAGTATGGCTACACCTTC.

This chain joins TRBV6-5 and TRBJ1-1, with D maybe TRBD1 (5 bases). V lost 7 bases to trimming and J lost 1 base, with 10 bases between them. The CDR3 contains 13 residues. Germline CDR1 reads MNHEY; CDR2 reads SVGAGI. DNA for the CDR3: TGTGCCAGCACCGGGGACGGGAACACTGAAGCTTTCTTT. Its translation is CASTGDGNTEAFF.

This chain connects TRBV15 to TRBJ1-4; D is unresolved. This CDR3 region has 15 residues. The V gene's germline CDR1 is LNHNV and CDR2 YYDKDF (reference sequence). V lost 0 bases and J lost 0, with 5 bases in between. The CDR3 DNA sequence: TGTGCCACCAGCAGAGATCTGGCAACTAATGAAAAACTGTTTTTT. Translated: CATSRDLATNEKLFF.

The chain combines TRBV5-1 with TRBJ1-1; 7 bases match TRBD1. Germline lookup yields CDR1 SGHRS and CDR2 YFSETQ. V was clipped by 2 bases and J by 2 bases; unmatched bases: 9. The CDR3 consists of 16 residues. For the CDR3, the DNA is TGCGCCAGCAGCTTCGGCCCACTAGGGGGCAACACTGAAGCTTTCTTT. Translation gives CASSFGPLGGNTEAFF.

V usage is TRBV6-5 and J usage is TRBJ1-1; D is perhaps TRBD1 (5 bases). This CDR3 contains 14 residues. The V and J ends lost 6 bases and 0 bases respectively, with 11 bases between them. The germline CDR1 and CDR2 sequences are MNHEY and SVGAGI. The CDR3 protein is CASSRDPMNTEAFF. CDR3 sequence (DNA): TGTGCCAGCAGCAGGGACCCCATGAACACTGAAGCTTTCTTT.

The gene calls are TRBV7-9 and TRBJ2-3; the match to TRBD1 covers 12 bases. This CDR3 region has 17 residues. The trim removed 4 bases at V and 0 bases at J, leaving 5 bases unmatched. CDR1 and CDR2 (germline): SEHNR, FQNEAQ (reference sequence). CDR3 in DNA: TGTGCCAGCAGCTCCGGGACAGGGGGCCTTAGCACAGATACGCAGTATTTT. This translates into CASSSGTGGLSTDTQYF.

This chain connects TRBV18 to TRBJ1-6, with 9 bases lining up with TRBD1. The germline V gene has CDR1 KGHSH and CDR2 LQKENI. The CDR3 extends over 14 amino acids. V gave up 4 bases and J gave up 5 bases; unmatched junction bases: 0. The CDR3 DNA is TGTGCCAGCTCACGGGACAGGGATAATTCACCCCTCCACTTT. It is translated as CASSRDRDNSPLHF.